Shown below are 16 T cell receptor beta chains from a single sample sequenced in a study of identical twins. TCRdb ran MiXCR on the 5' RACE reads and lists one entry per CDR3 protein. Of 450,000 or so distinct CDR3 sequences in the sample, 18% are singletons; the top ten hold approximately 12%. Source material: naive T cells sorted from blood. The receptors here all came from a man aged 45-65 years in good health.

Only a few counts were recorded for this clonotype. The chain carries TRBV6-5 and TRBJ2-7, with 7 positions matching TRBD2. Germline lookup yields CDR1 MNHEY and CDR2 SVGAGI. The CDR3 extends over 14 amino acids. Unmatched junction bases numbered 3, after V lost 2 bases and J lost 2 bases. This chain's CDR3 is CASSYAGEAYEQYF. The CDR3 DNA sequence: TGTGCCAGCAGTTACGCGGGAGAAGCCTACGAGCAGTACTTC.

The chain couples TRBV7-2 to TRBJ2-5, with TRBD1 matching 7 bases. This CDR3 spans 15 amino acids. Unmatched junction bases numbered 6, after V lost 0 bases and J lost 5 bases. The germline CDR1 and CDR2 sequences are SGHTA and FQGNSA. CDR3 amino acids: CASSLAAGGMETQYF. Written as DNA, the CDR3 is TGTGCCAGCAGCTTAGCGGCAGGGGGTATGGAGACCCAGTACTTC.

This clonotype was observed many times. The chain is built from TRBV7-9 and TRBJ2-3; no definite D call. The CDR3 consists of 12 residues. Germline assignment: CDR1 SEHNR and CDR2 FQNEAQ (reference sequence). V was clipped by 3 bases and J by 3 bases, with 4 bases between them. CDR3 nucleotide sequence: TGTGCCAGCAGCTTCCAAACAGATACGCAGTATTTT. Its protein is CASSFQTDTQYF.

The J gene is TRBJ2-1, the V gene TRBV7-3; D not resolved. This CDR3 is built from 13 residues. The germline V gene has CDR1 SGHTA and CDR2 FQGTGA. Trimming cost V 1 base and J 11 bases, with 12 bases left between them. For the CDR3, the DNA is TGTGCCAGCAGCTTAAAGCCTGGCTCGAAGCAGTTCTTC. This encodes CASSLKPGSKQFF. Together with reference TRBV7-3 and TRBJ2-1, the CDR3 gives the full variable domain: GAGVSQTPSNKVTEKGKYVELRCDPISGHTALYWYRQSLGQGPEFLIYFQGTGAADDSGLPNDRFFAVRPEGSVSTLKIQRTERGDSAVYLCASSLKPGSKQFFGPGTRLTVL.

The chain combines TRBV5-1 with TRBJ2-7, with D unresolved. Trimming shortened V by 1 base and J by 3 bases, and 11 bases separated the two germline ends. Germline assignment: CDR1 SGHRS and CDR2 YFSETQ. The CDR3 extends over 14 amino acids. The CDR3 DNA follows: TGCGCCAGCAGCTTGTCGGGCTCTAACTACGAGCAGTACTTC. Residues: CASSLSGSNYEQYF.

This clonotype was detected a few times. The chain combines TRBV20-1 with TRBJ2-1; the match to TRBD2 covers 10 bases. V lost 0 bases, J lost 6 bases, and 5 bases stayed unmatched. Germline V gene sequence: CDR1 DFQATT, CDR2 SNEGSKA (reference sequence). The CDR3 has 15 amino acids. The CDR3 sequence: CSARDRSGRINEQFF. The DNA for the CDR3 is TGCAGTGCTAGAGATCGTAGCGGGAGGATCAATGAGCAGTTCTTC.

The V gene is TRBV20-1, the J gene TRBJ2-5; 10 bases are a match to TRBD1. Germline V lookup: CDR1 DFQATT, CDR2 SNEGSKA (reference sequence). The CDR3 is 15 amino acids. The V segment lost 6 bases and the J segment 4 bases; nucleotides outside the gene matches: 11. CDR3 in DNA: TGCAGTGCCCTGGGGGGACAGGGGAAACTAGAGACCCAGTACTTC. It codes for CSALGGQGKLETQYF.

This clonotype occurred once. The chain employs TRBV6-2 or TRBV6-3 and TRBJ2-7; D possibly uses TRBD1 or TRBD2 (6 bases each). The V gene's germline CDR1 is MNHEY and CDR2 SVGEGT. This CDR3 is built from 14 residues. V dropped 6 bases and J dropped 2 bases, with 14 bases sitting between them. The CDR3 protein is CASSQGGQAYEQYF. DNA of the CDR3: TGTGCCAGCAGCCAAGGGGGGCAGGCCTACGAGCAGTACTTC.

This clonotype was counted a few times. The chain uses TRBV5-1 and TRBJ2-5; D possibly matches TRBD1 or TRBD2 (5 bases each). V lost 2 bases to trimming and J lost 1 base, with 9 bases between them. Germline-derived CDR1 and CDR2 are SGHRS and YFSETQ. The CDR3 consists of 14 residues. The chain's CDR3 is CASSFGTSQETQYF. The CDR3 region has the DNA TGCGCCAGCAGCTTTGGGACGAGCCAAGAGACCCAGTACTTC.

This clonotype was recorded many times. The chain uses TRBV4-3 and TRBJ1-5; weak D call: TRBD1 (5 bases). V lost 4 bases and J 7 bases, leaving 14 bases between the germline ends. CDR3 length: 14 amino acids. Germline V lookup: CDR1 LGHNA, CDR2 YSLEER. The CDR3 spells CASSPGRFGQPQHF. The DNA of the CDR3 is TGCGCCAGCAGCCCGGGGCGCTTCGGACAGCCCCAGCATTTT.

The sample holds many counts of this clonotype. The V gene is TRBV12-3 or TRBV12-4, the J gene TRBJ2-2; 10 nucleotides align to TRBD1. The V gene end was trimmed by 6 bases and the J gene end by 8 bases; junction bases not matched to a gene: 3. This CDR3 contains 13 residues. CDR3 sequence (DNA): TGTGCCAGCAGAAGACAGGGGGCTGGGGAGCTGTTTTTT. Its translation is CASRRQGAGELFF.

Only a few counts were recorded for this clonotype. This chain uses TRBV19 with TRBJ2-7; 8 positions match TRBD1. V shed 3 bases and J 0 bases; nucleotides not matched to a gene: 4. CDR3 length: 15 residues. Germline V gene sequence: CDR1 LNHDA, CDR2 SQIVND (reference sequence). The CDR3 coding sequence is TGTGCCAGTAGTATTGGACAGGGTGTCTCCTACGAGCAGTACTTC. Translated, it gives CASSIGQGVSYEQYF.

The rearrangement links TRBV18 to TRBJ1-2, with D hard to call. Germline V gene data show CDR1 as KGHSH and CDR2 as LQKENI. Deletions cut 4 bases from V and 6 bases from J, with 18 bases between. This CDR3 region has 15 residues. The CDR3 DNA reads as TGTGCCAGCTCACTCGAGGGATCGAATACCCATGGCTACACCTTC. Amino acid sequence: CASSLEGSNTHGYTF.

This clonotype was seen more than once but under ten times. The chain joins TRBV7-2 to TRBJ2-1; the D call may be TRBD1 or TRBD2 (6 bases each). The length of the CDR3 is 15 residues. The ends were cut back, 2 bases at V and 2 bases at J, with 10 bases in the middle. Germline CDR1 and CDR2: SGHTA and FQGNSA. The CDR3 nucleotides read TGTGCCAGCAGCTTACTGGGGGGCACCTACAATGAGCAGTTCTTC. Protein: CASSLLGGTYNEQFF.

The chain carries TRBV11-3 and TRBJ2-5; 12 bases map to TRBD2. V lost 4 bases to trimming and J lost 4 bases; unmatched junction nucleotides: 7. The CDR3 spans 16 residues. The germline V gene has CDR1 SGHNT and CDR2 YENEEA. The CDR3 sequence: CASSSSRLAGAETQYF. As DNA, the CDR3 is TGTGCCAGCAGCTCATCCCGACTAGCGGGGGCAGAGACCCAGTACTTC.

The V and J genes are TRBV6-2 or TRBV6-3 and TRBJ1-4; 7 bases are a match to TRBD1. The germline V gene encodes CDR1 MNHEY and CDR2 SVGEGT. The V segment lost 6 bases and the J segment 7 bases; nucleotides outside the gene matches: 11. CDR3 length equals 15 residues. The CDR3 bases are TGTGCCAGCAGAGATCGACAGGGAGGAGGTGAAAAACTGTTTTTT. Amino acid sequence: CASRDRQGGGEKLFF.